This TCR beta chain came from a study of regulatory T cells in long-lasting Graves disease (dated by TCRdb to 2020 to 2022). In terms of the full investigation: Patients with newly diagnosed Graves' disease had been on antithyroid drugs for under 3 months. Patients with persistent Graves' disease were compared with patients with newly diagnosed Graves' disease using TCR sequencing and RNA sequencing of peripheral blood. The study was conducted in China and was registered as a clinical trial. A total of some 33 samples were covered by TCR sequencing, comprising some 13 persistent and around 20 newly diagnosed Graves' disease patients. The investigation overall reported the following: Because the primary lesion, thyroid tissue, could not be accessed, the study looked at peripheral blood alone. Lower TCR Shannon entropy and fewer highly expanded clones were observed in persistent Graves' disease patients than in newly diagnosed patients, which suggested clonal expansion. The small sample size was acknowledged by the authors as a limitation that may reduce accuracy. A larger number of public clonotypes was shared among persistent patients (approximately 3,000) than among newly diagnosed patients (about 990). Sequencing and analysis were restricted to the TCR beta chain. Preferential use of TRBV28, TRBJ1-2 and TRBJ2-5 was observed in persistent disease, whereas TRBV20-1 and TRBJ2-1 were favored in newly diagnosed disease.

The time point label, as the study defines it: newly diagnosed GD, antithyroid drugs for less than 3 months. For both TCR sequencing and RNA sequencing, RNA was extracted from PBMCs using TRIzol. Graves' disease was diagnosed according to American Thyroid Association guidelines. The patients came from an endocrinology department in Xi'an, China. Each patient gave approximately 8.8 milliliters of peripheral blood, collected in an EDTA anticoagulant tube. Ficoll Paque Plus density gradient separation was used to isolate PBMCs, and no further T cell sorting was performed. RNA quality was checked with an Agilent 2100 Bioanalyzer and agarose gel, and concentration with a NanoDrop 2000. A remark on this clonotype: Its recognized antigen is unknown. No base qualities exist here, and no much larger clone lies one base off it.

Counted from cysteine to phenylalanine, this CDR3 has 15 amino acids. The CDR3 DNA has 45 bases and is translated from base 1. The germline V gene (reference sequence) yields LGHDT for CDR1 and YNNKEL for CDR2. Trimming costs V 0 bases and J 7 bases, and their ends lie 13 bases apart. Library method: multiplex PCR. The sequencer listed for this sample is Illumina HiSeq 4000. iRepertoire HTBI primers and Arm-PCR amplification of CDR3 regions were used to construct TCR beta libraries. PCR products were gel purified before sequencing. Under the source paper's analysis protocol: A total of under 80 TRBV and 14 TRBJ segments were identified across samples and were used for gene usage analysis of CDR3 amino acid clonotypes. COPE and FqMerger were used to merge the filtered high-quality paired reads into contigs. Contigs were aligned with BLAST to IMGT TRBV, TRBD and TRBJ reference genes, and CDR3 was defined per IMGT. Highly expanded clones were defined as clonotypes with a frequency above 0.1%. Shannon entropy served as the measure of repertoire diversity, while the Gini coefficient captured V-J evenness. A clonotype found in more than one individual was treated as public. TCRdb reanalyzed the raw reads on its own, using fastp at Q25 for trimming and MiXCR for clone calling, and kept in-frame beta chains. Records with the same CDR3 protein are collapsed into one entry carrying the most frequent genes and DNA. TCRdb's processing, not the authors', yielded these V and J calls. This sample lists 350,000 to 450,000 distinct CDR3 sequences; approximately 16% were detected once. Approximately 7.8% of the sample rests with the top ten.

Separately, the same data were catalogued under a study of T cells in Graves' hyperthyroidism and ophthalmopathy. The second paper further reports: Stable Graves' hyperthyroidism was defined as no progression to ophthalmopathy during 18 months of follow-up. Hyperthyroidism patients were newly diagnosed, had a disease duration of under 2 months, and were aged 18 to 65 years. Patients with uncontrolled infections, other autoimmune diseases, pregnancy or lactation were excluded. Diagnoses were based on clinical symptoms, serum thyroxine and TRAb, thyroid ultrasound and orbital computed tomography. For the first round of RT-PCR on the TCR CDR3, the HTBI primer set was used together with the Qiagen OneStep RT-PCR kit. Most expanded thyroid clonotypes (frequency above 0.001) were also found in blood, which suggests that blood repertoires may mirror thyroid immune responses. A model built on a 13 V-J signature distinguished ophthalmopathy from stable hyperthyroidism, reaching roughly 88% sensitivity and around 81% specificity in cross-validation and 80%/75% in testing. During validation, the model predicted progression to ophthalmopathy a median of approximately 6.5 months ahead of onset, with more than 60% sensitivity and 72.22% specificity. To identify distinguishing TCR V-J signatures, a discovery cohort of about 100 patients was used, comprising some 45 with Graves' ophthalmopathy and 57 with stable Graves' hyperthyroidism. An independent validation cohort of 18 to 20 hyperthyroidism patients and 17 patients who later progressed to ophthalmopathy tested prospective prediction of ophthalmopathy. The approximately 100 discovery patients were divided at random into training and test sets in a 7:3 ratio. The study also compared thyroid tissue and blood T-cell repertoires from 5 to 7 Graves' hyperthyroidism patients. After blood sampling, hyperthyroidism patients were treated with methimazole at a starting dose of 30 mg daily, and ophthalmopathy patients were treated with high-dose intravenous methylprednisolone. A second multiplex PCR round built the libraries, followed by size selection and purification. The libraries were sequenced on an Illumina HiSeq2000 using paired-end 100 bp reads. SOAPnuke was used to process the raw data, removing reads that contained adapters or uncalled bases, had a mean Phred below 15, or lacked an exact match to the constant primer or identifier. COPE v1.2.5 was used to merge high-quality paired reads, and clonotypes were defined as unique nucleotide sequences. Clonotypes were aligned to IMGT TRBV, TRBD and TRBJ reference segments using MiTCR v1.1. Analysis was restricted to V-J combinations with a frequency above 0.0001, which covered approximately 99% of repertoires. The TCS score was defined as the ratio of F50 (clonal expansion) to E x V (chaos), calculated using BLOSUM62-based TCRdist between CDR3 peptides within each V-J. Welch's t-statistics and random forest reduced 514 V-J features to 13, which were used in a naive Bayes classifier (R e1071). No statistical method was used to fix the sample size in advance, and group allocation was not hidden from the investigators. TCR Vbeta CDR3 sequencing of roughly 140 peripheral blood samples (roughly 41 ophthalmopathy, 75 hyperthyroidism and roughly 17 progressor patients) is reported in the paper.

The chain is assembled from TRBV3-1 and TRBJ1-5, with a weak D call of TRBD1 (5 bases match). This receptor was identified in a woman between 35 and 50 years old with Graves disease. Donor details come from another sample of the same person, matched by shared clones. The material was peripheral blood mononuclear cells (PBMCs), obtained at new diagnosis, from a patient treated with antithyroid drugs. The CDR3 has the sequence CASSQDSTWGQPQHF. In nucleotide form, the sequence is TGTGCCAGCAGCCAAGATTCTACTTGGGGGCAGCCCCAGCATTTT.